This passage covers 4 T cell receptor beta chains from one sample sequenced in a study of identifying expanded T cells in peripheral blood. Sequencing used immunoSEQ multiplex PCR; TCRdb keeps in-frame clones, though not all of them. The data hold about 80,000 clones, with 88% observed a single time. The sample was blood. The receptor set was obtained from a person aged 18 to 75 in good health.

The V gene is TRBV7-7, the J gene TRBJ2-3; D is uncertain. Germline CDR1 reads SSHAT; CDR2 reads FNYEAQ (reference sequence). The CDR3 loop spans 13 amino acids. Trimming removed 4 bases at V and 4 bases at J, with 9 bases between. CDR3 sequence reads: CASSSTGADTQYF. CDR3 nucleotides: TGTGCCAGCAGCTCGACCGGAGCAGATACGCAGTATTTT.

This sequence joins TRBV10-2 and TRBJ2-2; D gene uncertain. V lost 5 bases to trimming and J lost 0 bases, with 16 bases between them. Germline V CDR1 and CDR2: WSHSY, SAAADI. This CDR3 spans 17 amino acids. This CDR3 is CASSRYSPFTNTGELFF. CDR3 DNA sequence: TGCGCCAGCAGTAGGTACAGTCCCTTTACGAACACCGGGGAGCTGTTTTTT.

Notes on this clone: Other DNA variants within this sample encode the same CDR3. The gene calls are TRBV4-3 and TRBJ2-1; D remains unclear. V lost 1 base to trimming and J lost 4 bases, with 2 bases between them. Germline assignment: CDR1 LGHNA and CDR2 YSLEER. The CDR3 is 12 residues long. The DNA for the CDR3 is TGCGCCAGCAGCCAAGGTTACAATGAGCAGTTCTTC. It translates to CASSQGYNEQFF.

This clone was seen repeatedly, ten times or more. V usage is TRBV4-2 and J usage is TRBJ2-3, with 7 positions matching TRBD2. The CDR3 is 15 amino acids. The ends lost 3 bases at V and 3 bases at J; junction bases unmatched: 6. Germline V gene data show CDR1 as LGHNA and CDR2 as YNFKEQ. CDR3 coding DNA: TGTGCCAGCAGCCATACTAGCGAGAGGACAGATACGCAGTATTTT. The encoded protein is CASSHTSERTDTQYF.